This entry is about one T cell receptor (beta chain). Its antigen remains undetermined. Base quality data are lacking; no much larger clone is found one base away. The protocol used for the library was the immunoSEQ multiplex PCR assay. TCRdb limited this immuneACCESS table to in-frame rearrangements with V and J called. A share of clones is missing; checked studies link under half to unresolved V genes, and the rest is unexplained. A total of more than 45,000 clones appear in this sample, roughly 30% of them only once. The leading ten clones occupy under 3.5% of the sample. The sample belongs to a study of tumour-infiltrating T cells in Burkitt lymphoma (dated by TCRdb to 2018 to 2021). Regarding the complete study: The Burkitt lymphoma cohort comprised over 80 patients and spanned all epidemiological subtypes of the disease. TCR repertoire data were correlated with clinical outcome; productive clonality predicted overall and progression-free survival, independent of established prognosticators including age at diagnosis.

The CDR3 goes from the cysteine to the phenylalanine over 14 residues. Only the CDR3 region is kept as DNA, spanning 42 bases read in frame from base 1. CDR1 and CDR2 are read off the germline V gene as SNHLY and FYNNEI. V loses 7 bases, J loses 4 bases, and the germline ends lie 15 bases apart. Overall study results and their limits: Several public clonotypes shared across numerous Burkitt lymphoma patients were found, suggesting shared tumour neoantigen selection absent from diffuse large B-cell lymphoma.

Material: tumor tissue. The sequence came from a human donor with Burkitt lymphoma. The V gene is TRBV2 and the J gene is TRBJ2-3; the D call could be TRBD1 or TRBD2, with each sharing 5 bases. The CDR3 protein is CASTFGGGADTQYF. The DNA sequence is given as TGTGCCAGCACTTTTGGGGGTGGTGCAGATACGCAGTATTTT.